The 26 T cell receptor beta chains presented below share a single source sample, sequenced in a study of CD8+CD57+ T cells in acquired aplastic anemia. The template for TCR beta VDJ and CDR3 sequence profiling was genomic DNA. Using its own MiXCR run on the reads, TCRdb lists one record per CDR3 protein. The sample lists approximately 65,000 distinct CDR3 sequences, roughly 54% seen once, with 2% to 3% in the top ten. Sequencing input: sorted CD4+, CD8+, or CD8+CD57+ T cells (not recorded which) from PBMCs. These receptors all come from a human donor in good health, serving as a control.

V is TRBV11-2 and J is TRBJ1-2, with D perhaps TRBD1 (6 bases). The CDR3 is 13 residues long. V was shortened by 5 bases and J by 8 bases, with 15 bases between the two germline ends. Per germline, CDR1 SGHAT and CDR2 FQNNGV. CDR3 DNA: TGTGCCAGCAGCGAGACAGGCCTGGGCGGCTACACCTTC. Protein: CASSETGLGGYTF.

This clonotype has just one count. CDR3: CASSDEGAGDTQYF. The DNA for the CDR3 is TGCGCCAGCAGTGATGAAGGGGCCGGGGATACGCAGTATTTT. The rearrangement uses TRBV10-1 and TRBJ2-3; D might be TRBD1 (5 bases). The CDR3 spans 14 residues. V was trimmed by 3 bases and J by 6 bases, leaving 13 bases between them. Germline CDR1 and CDR2: WNHNN and SYGVQD (reference sequence).

This clonotype was counted at least ten times. The V call is TRBV6-4, the J call TRBJ2-3; the match to TRBD2 covers 10 bases. Germline assignment: CDR1 MRHNA and CDR2 SNTAGT. V shed 8 bases and J 3 bases; nucleotides not matched to a gene: 8. This CDR3 is built from 15 residues. The CDR3 sequence: CASEREGKVTDTQYF. In DNA form, the CDR3 reads TGTGCCAGCGAGCGGGAGGGTAAAGTGACAGATACGCAGTATTTT.

This clonotype occurred once. V is TRBV19 and J is TRBJ2-3, with D possibly being TRBD2 (6 bases). Germline V gene sequence: CDR1 LNHDA, CDR2 SQIVND (reference sequence). Trimming pared 4 bases from V and 0 bases from J, leaving 14 bases between. The CDR3 runs 16 residues. The CDR3 DNA follows: TGTGCCAGTAGTAACTCGGACGGGACTAGCACAGATACGCAGTATTTT. Translating gives CASSNSDGTSTDTQYF.

The chain couples TRBV25-1 to TRBJ2-7; D may be TRBD1 (5 bases). V dropped 8 bases and J dropped 0 bases, with 11 bases sitting between them. The CDR3 is made up of 13 amino acids. Germline lookup yields CDR1 MGHDK and CDR2 SYGVNS. The CDR3 reads CASEATASYEQYF. The CDR3 bases are TGTGCCAGCGAGGCGACAGCCTCCTACGAGCAGTACTTC.

This clonotype was seen ten or more times. This chain links TRBV9 with TRBJ2-1; 8 bases match TRBD2. The CDR3 has 16 amino acids. Germline V lookup: CDR1 SGDLS, CDR2 YYNGEE. With 4 bases clipped from V and 3 bases from J, the junction kept 9 bases outside the gene matches. The CDR3 nucleotides are TGTGCCAGCAGCCCCCCGGGCACTAGCGGCTACAATGAGCAGTTCTTC. This translates into CASSPPGTSGYNEQFF.

In regard to this clonotype: A read error is possible here, since a much larger clone lies one base away. The chain has TRBV5-1 and TRBJ1-3; no clear D gene. Germline V gene lookup returns CDR1 SGHRS and CDR2 YFSETQ. CDR3 length: 15 residues. The CDR3 nucleotides read TGCGCCAGCAGCTTGGCGCAGGACTCTGGAGACACCATATATTTT. Protein sequence: CASSLAQDSGDTIYF.

J is TRBJ2-2 and V is TRBV2; D possibly matches TRBD1 or TRBD2 (5 bases each). This CDR3 contains 14 residues. V was pared by 2 bases and J by 6 bases, with 10 bases between. Germline V gives CDR1 SNHLY, CDR2 FYNNEI. CDR3 sequence: CASSESGGAGELFF. The CDR3, as DNA: TGTGCCAGCAGTGAAAGTGGGGGAGCCGGGGAGCTGTTTTTT.

The sample holds a few counts of this clonotype. The rearrangement links TRBV25-1 to TRBJ2-1; 8 bases line up with TRBD2. Germline trimming cut 6 bases from V and 3 bases from J; bases unmatched to any gene: 1. Germline V CDR1 and CDR2: MGHDK, SYGVNS. The CDR3 is 13 amino acids. Here the CDR3 DNA reads TGTGCCAGCAGGACTAGCGACTACAATGAGCAGTTCTTC. Translated, it gives CASRTSDYNEQFF.

This clonotype was recorded a few times. The V call is TRBV10-3, the J call TRBJ2-2; D is ambiguous. The CDR3 sequence is 14 residues long. Trimming removed 4 bases at V and 4 bases at J, with 10 bases between. Germline V gives CDR1 ENHRY, CDR2 SYGVKD. This CDR3 is CAISGVMGTGELFF. The CDR3 DNA reads as TGTGCCATCAGTGGGGTCATGGGCACCGGGGAGCTGTTTTTT.

This clonotype was recorded only once. The CDR3 is CASSQDIGVFYGYTF. In nucleotides, the CDR3 is TGCGCCAGCAGCCAAGACATTGGGGTATTTTATGGCTACACCTTC. V is TRBV4-1 and J is TRBJ1-2; D is ambiguous. The CDR3 covers 15 residues. V shed 0 bases and J shed 5 bases, with 13 bases lying between them. CDR1 MGHRA and CDR2 YSYEKL come from the germline V gene.

The gene calls are TRBV6-1 and TRBJ1-6, with TRBD1 matching over 7 bases. V lost 4 bases to trimming and J lost 7 bases; unmatched junction nucleotides: 28. The CDR3 is 22 residues long. Germline V gene data show CDR1 as MNHNS and CDR2 as SASEGT. The CDR3 DNA sequence: TGTGCCAGCAGTGGCCCGGGACAGATAAGCACAGAGCCGTTTGGGTTCAATTCACCCCTCCACTTT. It is translated as CASSGPGQISTEPFGFNSPLHF.

Ten or more counts support this clonotype. The chain combines TRBV2 with TRBJ2-2, with 9 bases lining up with TRBD2. Germline V gene sequence: CDR1 SNHLY, CDR2 FYNNEI. This CDR3 has 16 residues. J lost 3 bases, V lost 2 bases, and 4 bases had no gene match. The CDR3 region is CASSELAGSYTGELFF. As DNA, the CDR3 is TGTGCCAGCAGTGAACTAGCGGGATCGTACACCGGGGAGCTGTTTTTT.

This clonotype is labeled medium-sized (0.01 to 0.1%). The V call is TRBV19, the J call TRBJ1-2, with D possibly TRBD1 on 6 matching bases. CDR3 length: 12 amino acids. The germline V and J ends were trimmed by 7 bases and 6 bases, with 12 bases remaining between them. Germline CDR1 reads LNHDA; CDR2 reads SQIVND (reference sequence). This chain's CDR3 is CASTSTGNGYTF. DNA of the CDR3: TGTGCCAGTACCTCTACAGGGAATGGCTACACCTTC. The full variable domain, with the rest looked up from reference TRBV19 and TRBJ1-2, is DGGITQSPKYLFRKEGQNVTLSCEQNLNHDAMYWYRQDPGQGLRLIYYSQIVNDFQKGDIAEGYSVSREKKESFPLTVTSAQKNPTAFYLCASTSTGNGYTFGSGTRLTVV.

This clonotype was counted a few times. This chain joins TRBV18 and TRBJ2-1; D gene unclear. The CDR3 totals 15 residues. V was pared by 4 bases and J by 0 bases, with 10 bases between. CDR1 KGHSH and CDR2 LQKENI come from the germline V gene. The DNA for the CDR3 is TGTGCCAGCTCACGCTCCCAGAGCTCCTACAATGAGCAGTTCTTC. Its translation: CASSRSQSSYNEQFF. The whole variable domain, filled in from reference TRBV18 and TRBJ2-1, reads NAGVMQNPRHLVRRRGQEARLRCSPMKGHSHVYWYRQLPEEGLKFMVYLQKENIIDESGMPKERFSAEFPKEGPSILRIQQVVRGDSAAYFCASSRSQSSYNEQFFGPGTRLTVL.

This clonotype was counted at least ten times. The J gene is TRBJ2-1, the V gene TRBV11-2; no clear D. Germline V gene sequence: CDR1 SGHAT, CDR2 FQNNGV. Trimming left V 0 bases short and J 7 bases short, with 4 bases between. The CDR3 contains 12 residues. In DNA, the CDR3 is TGTGCCAGCAGCTTAGATGGTAATGAGCAGTTCTTC. It yields the protein CASSLDGNEQFF.

This chain joins TRBV5-1 and TRBJ2-5, with D uncertain. Trimming pared 1 base from V and 1 base from J, leaving 2 bases between. The CDR3 runs 12 residues. The V gene's germline CDR1 is SGHRS and CDR2 YFSETQ. The CDR3 loop is CASSLPQETQYF. The CDR3 region has the DNA TGCGCCAGCAGCTTGCCCCAAGAGACCCAGTACTTC. The full variable domain, its missing parts supplied by reference TRBV5-1 and TRBJ2-5, is KAGVTQTPRYLIKTRGQQVTLSCSPISGHRSVSWYQQTPGQGLQFLFEYFSETQRNKGNFPGRFSGRQFSNSRSEMNVSTLELGDSALYLCASSLPQETQYFGPGTRLLVL.

The chain carries TRBV7-2 and TRBJ1-1; D gene ambiguous. The CDR3 loop spans 13 amino acids. Germline values: CDR1 SGHTA, CDR2 FQGNSA. The V and J ends lost 2 bases and 2 bases respectively, with 6 bases between them. The CDR3 loop reads CASSLQINTEAFF. CDR3 sequence (DNA): TGTGCCAGCAGCTTACAGATCAACACTGAAGCTTTCTTT.

This clonotype showed up many times. The chain employs TRBV30 and TRBJ2-1, with 13 nucleotides matching TRBD2. The CDR3 is 17 residues long. Trimming at V came to 4 bases and at J to 9 bases, leaving 15 bases not matched to a gene. CDR1 GTSNPN and CDR2 SVGIG come from the germline V gene (reference sequence). CDR3 in amino acids: CAWTAVRTSGSAAEQFF. In DNA, the CDR3 is TGTGCCTGGACCGCCGTTAGGACTAGCGGGAGCGCGGCTGAGCAGTTCTTC.

This clonotype was seen more than once but under ten times. The chain combines TRBV7-3 with TRBJ1-6; D is possibly TRBD1 (5 bases). CDR3 size: 15 residues. Trimming stripped 1 base from V and 10 bases from J, with 14 bases between. CDR1 SGHTA and CDR2 FQGTGA come from the germline V gene. The CDR3 DNA reads TGTGCCAGCAGCTTAAGGGGCAGGGATCGCTCACCCCTCCACTTT. It encodes CASSLRGRDRSPLHF.

The V call is TRBV7-9, the J call TRBJ2-7; the D call may be TRBD1 or TRBD2 (5 bases each). Trimming pared 5 bases from V and 3 bases from J, leaving 14 bases between. The germline V gene has CDR1 SEHNR and CDR2 FQNEAQ (reference sequence). CDR3 length: 14 amino acids. In nucleotides, the CDR3 is TGTGCCAGCAGCCGGGGCAGATCCTACTACGAGCAGTACTTC. Translation: CASSRGRSYYEQYF.

This clonotype has at least ten counts. The chain employs TRBV6-1 and TRBJ2-7; D not resolved. Trimming removed 7 bases at V and 4 bases at J, with 17 bases between. From germline, CDR1 is MNHNS and CDR2 SASEGT. The CDR3 consists of 14 residues. The DNA of the CDR3 is TGTGCCAGCACCCGATCAGGAATTTCGTACGAGCAGTACTTC. It specifies CASTRSGISYEQYF.

This clonotype qualifies as medium-sized (0.01 to 0.1%). The rearrangement joins TRBV29-1 to TRBJ2-7; 7 bases map to TRBD1. With V trimmed by 6 bases and J by 0 bases, 5 bases remained unmatched. This CDR3 region has 13 residues. Per the germline V gene, CDR1 is SQVTM and CDR2 is ANQGSEA. The chain's CDR3 is CSVAPGGSYEQYF. The DNA for the CDR3 is TGCAGCGTGGCCCCAGGGGGCTCCTACGAGCAGTACTTC.

Only one count was recorded for this clonotype. The rearrangement uses TRBV2 and TRBJ1-3; D might be TRBD1 (5 bases). The CDR3 runs 11 residues. Germline-derived CDR1 and CDR2 are SNHLY and FYNNEI. The ends were cut back, 5 bases at V and 11 bases at J, with 10 bases in the middle. CDR3 amino acids: CASSLSGAIYF. The CDR3 DNA follows: TGTGCCAGCAGTTTATCGGGGGCCATATATTTT.

This clonotype appeared once. The chain couples TRBV15 to TRBJ2-7, with 7 bases that match TRBD1. This CDR3 has 13 residues. Germline lookup yields CDR1 LNHNV and CDR2 YYDKDF (reference sequence). Trimming at V came to 5 bases and at J to 2 bases, leaving 3 bases not matched to a gene. This CDR3 reads CATSPQGAYEQYF. Written as DNA, the CDR3 is TGTGCCACCAGCCCGCAGGGGGCCTACGAGCAGTACTTC.

The chain links TRBV24-1 to TRBJ1-6; D is uncertain. The CDR3 is made up of 16 amino acids. V was clipped by 5 bases and J by 6 bases, with 16 bases between them. CDR1 is KGHDR, CDR2 SFDVKD, per germline. CDR3 sequence (DNA): TGTGCCACCAGTGCCTGGAGTATACGTGGTAATTCACCCCTCCACTTT. It codes for CATSAWSIRGNSPLHF.